The sequence of this T cell receptor beta chain was determined in a study of T cells in Graves' hyperthyroidism and ophthalmopathy. This clonotype was seen repeatedly, ten times or more. The V gene's germline CDR1 is SNHLY and CDR2 FYNNEI. CDR3 size: 15 residues. The trim removed 6 bases at V and 0 bases at J, leaving 5 bases unmatched. The diagnoses drew upon clinical symptoms, serum thyroxine and TRAb, thyroid ultrasound and orbital computed tomography. Researchers amplified the TCR beta CDR3 regions from RNA transcripts. In the first-round RT-PCR of the TCR CDR3, the HTBI primer set was used. A single record per CDR3 protein comes from TCRdb applying MiXCR to the multiplex PCR reads. The sample records about 560,000 distinct CDR3 sequences, over 15% being singletons.

The V and J genes are TRBV2 and TRBJ2-5, with 9 bases fitting TRBD2. The receptor was derived from a young woman with Graves' hyperthyroidism. Sequencing used blood. CDR3 bases: TGTGCCAGCAGACCAACTAGCGGGTACCAAGAGACCCAGTACTTC. This gives the protein CASRPTSGYQETQYF.